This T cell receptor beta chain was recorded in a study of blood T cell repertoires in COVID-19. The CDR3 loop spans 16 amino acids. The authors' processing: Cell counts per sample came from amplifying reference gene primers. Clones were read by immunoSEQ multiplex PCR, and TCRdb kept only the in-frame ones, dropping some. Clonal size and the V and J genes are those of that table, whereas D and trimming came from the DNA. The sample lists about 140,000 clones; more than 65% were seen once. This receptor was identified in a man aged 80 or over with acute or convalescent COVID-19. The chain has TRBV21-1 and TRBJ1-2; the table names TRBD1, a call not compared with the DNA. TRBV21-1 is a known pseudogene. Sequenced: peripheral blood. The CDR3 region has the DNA TGTGCCAGCAGCAAAGCATTGGGACAGGGACATCATGGCTACACCTTC. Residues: CASSKALGQGHHGYTF.